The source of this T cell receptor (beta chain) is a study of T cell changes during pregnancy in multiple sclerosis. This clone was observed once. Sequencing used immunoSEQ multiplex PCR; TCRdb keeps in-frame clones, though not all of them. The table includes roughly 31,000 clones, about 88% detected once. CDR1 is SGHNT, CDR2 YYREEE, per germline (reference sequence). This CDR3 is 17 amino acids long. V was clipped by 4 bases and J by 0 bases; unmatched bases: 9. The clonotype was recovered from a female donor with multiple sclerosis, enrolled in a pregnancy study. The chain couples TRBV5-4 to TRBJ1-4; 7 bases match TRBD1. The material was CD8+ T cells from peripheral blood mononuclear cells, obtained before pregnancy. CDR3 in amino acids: CASSRQGGEATNEKLFF. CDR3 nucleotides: TGTGCCAGCAGCAGACAGGGTGGTGAGGCAACTAATGAAAAACTGTTTTTT.